The present entry profiles one T cell receptor (beta chain) with its context. These data originate in a study of long-term antiretroviral therapy in people with HIV. A v3.0 immunoSEQ assay was performed at survey level. Assay used: immunoSEQ multiplex PCR; TCRdb lists only in-frame clones, some missing. Of roughly 24,000 clones in the sample, around four fifths were seen once. The CDR3 has 17 amino acids. Germline CDR1 is SGDLS and CDR2 is YYNGEE. Germline trimming cut 4 bases from V and 4 bases from J; bases unmatched to any gene: 12. Sequencing was performed on unsorted PBMCs, taken 1.6 years after starting antiretroviral therapy. This receptor was taken from a man aged 35 to 55 with HIV. The gene calls are TRBV9 and TRBJ2-1, with 9 bases matching TRBD2. The CDR3 protein is CASSTSGRAGGYNEQFF. CDR3 in DNA: TGTGCCAGCAGCACCTCGGGCAGGGCGGGAGGGTACAATGAGCAGTTCTTC.